Detailed here is one T cell receptor (beta chain). Antigen: not known. CDR1 is SGHTA, CDR2 FQGNSA, per germline. The length of the CDR3 is 14 residues. V was cut by 8 bases and J by 3 bases, with 13 bases left in between. This sample stems from a study of OX40 agonist ivuxolimab in advanced cancers. Across the study: Patients received the agonistic anti-OX40 (CD134) antibody ivuxolimab. A male proportion of more than 75% was recorded, with mean age 60 years and range about 20 to 79. The study reported partial responses in three patients: one hepatocellular carcinoma, two cutaneous melanoma.

Study findings and constraints: The specificity for antigen of the expanded peripheral T cells was not determined.

Repertoires were generated with immunoSEQ multiplex PCR, while TCRdb's copy carries only in-frame clones and drops some. The table has about 84,000 clones, roughly 82% seen once. The genes are TRBV7-2 and TRBJ2-2; possible D gene TRBD2, 7 bases. This TCR came from an adult with an advanced solid tumor such as melanoma, head and neck, liver or kidney cancer. The sequences come from CD4+ or CD8+ T cells sorted from blood, collected in a trial of the OX40 agonist ivuxolimab. CDR3 residues: CASEVGGHTGELFF. Here the CDR3 DNA reads TGTGCCAGCGAAGTGGGGGGGCACACCGGGGAGCTGTTTTTT.